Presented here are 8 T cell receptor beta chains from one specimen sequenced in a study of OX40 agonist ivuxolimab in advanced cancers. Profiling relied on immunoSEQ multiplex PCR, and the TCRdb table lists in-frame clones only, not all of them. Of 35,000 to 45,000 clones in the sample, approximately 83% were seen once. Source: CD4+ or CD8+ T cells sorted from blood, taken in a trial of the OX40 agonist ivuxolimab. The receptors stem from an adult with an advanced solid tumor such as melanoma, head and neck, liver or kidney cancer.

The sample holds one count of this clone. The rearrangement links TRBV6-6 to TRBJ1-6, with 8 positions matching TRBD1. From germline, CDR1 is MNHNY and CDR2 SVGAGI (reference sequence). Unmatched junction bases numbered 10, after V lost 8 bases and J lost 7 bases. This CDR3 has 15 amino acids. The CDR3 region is CASRPRTGKNSPLHF. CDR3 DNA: TGTGCCAGCCGCCCCAGGACAGGGAAGAATTCACCCCTCCACTTT.

The CDR3 reads CSVVKGTGATEAFF. CDR3 sequence (DNA): TGCAGCGTTGTTAAGGGGACAGGGGCCACTGAAGCTTTCTTT. The V and J genes are TRBV29-1 and TRBJ1-1, with 10 bases that match TRBD1. The trim removed 4 bases at V and 4 bases at J, leaving 6 bases unmatched. Germline CDR1 is SQVTM and CDR2 is ANQGSEA. The CDR3 loop spans 14 amino acids.

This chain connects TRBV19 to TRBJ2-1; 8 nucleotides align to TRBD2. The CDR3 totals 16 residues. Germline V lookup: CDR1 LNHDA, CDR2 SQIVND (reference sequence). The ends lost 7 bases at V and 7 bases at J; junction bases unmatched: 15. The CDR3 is CASKRLDSGGLNEQFF. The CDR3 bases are TGTGCCAGTAAGCGTTTAGACAGCGGGGGCTTAAATGAGCAGTTCTTC.

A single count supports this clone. CDR3 nucleotides: TGTGCCATCAGAACCGGGACAGGGGACAATGAGCAGTTCTTC. Encoded protein: CAIRTGTGDNEQFF. V gene TRBV10-3 combines with J gene TRBJ2-1; 10 nucleotides agree with TRBD1. CDR3 length: 14 amino acids. Germline loops: CDR1 ENHRY, CDR2 SYGVKD. J lost 5 bases, V lost 6 bases, and 4 bases had no gene match.

CDR3 sequence (DNA): TGTGCCAGCAGTGATGGCGGGGGAAGCACAGATACGCAGTATTTT. This codes for CASSDGGGSTDTQYF. The chain links TRBV2 to TRBJ2-3; TRBD2 matches 7 bases. The CDR3 has 15 residues. Trimming cost V 3 bases and J 0 bases; bases outside gene matches: 3. CDR1 is SNHLY, CDR2 FYNNEI, per germline.

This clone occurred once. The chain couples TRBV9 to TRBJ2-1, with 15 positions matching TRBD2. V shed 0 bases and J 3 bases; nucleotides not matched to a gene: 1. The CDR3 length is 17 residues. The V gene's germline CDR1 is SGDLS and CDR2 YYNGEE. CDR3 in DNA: TGTGCCAGCAGCGTAGGGGGACTAGCGGGAGGCTACAATGAGCAGTTCTTC. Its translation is CASSVGGLAGGYNEQFF.

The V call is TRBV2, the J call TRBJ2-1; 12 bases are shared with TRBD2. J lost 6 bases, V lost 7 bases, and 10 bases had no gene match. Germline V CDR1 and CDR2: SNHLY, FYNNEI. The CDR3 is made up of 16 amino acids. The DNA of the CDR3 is TGTGCCAGCATCGCCCTAGCGGGAGGGCTGTCCAATGAGCAGTTCTTC. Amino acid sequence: CASIALAGGLSNEQFF. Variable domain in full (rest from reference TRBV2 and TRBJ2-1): EPEVTQTPSHQVTQMGQEVILRCVPISNHLYFYWYRQILGQKVEFLVSFYNNEISEKSEIFDDQFSVERPDGSNFTLKIRSTKLEDSAMYFCASIALAGGLSNEQFFGPGTRLTVL.

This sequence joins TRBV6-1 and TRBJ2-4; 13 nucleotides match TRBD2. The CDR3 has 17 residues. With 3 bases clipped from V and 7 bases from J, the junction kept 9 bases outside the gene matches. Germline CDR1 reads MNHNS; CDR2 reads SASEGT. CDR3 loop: CASSDIGTSGISNIQYF. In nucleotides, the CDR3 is TGTGCCAGCAGTGACATCGGGACTAGCGGGATTAGTAACATTCAGTACTTC.